The entry below describes one T cell receptor (beta chain). The target antigen is unknown. Amplification of TCR beta CDR3 regions used RNA as the template. The HTBI primer set drove a first-round RT-PCR of the TCR CDR3. In TCRdb, the multiplex PCR reads were re-called with MiXCR into one record per CDR3 protein. The table shows 300,000 to 500,000 distinct CDR3 sequences, with over 12% occurring only once. The data stem from a study of T cells in Graves' hyperthyroidism and ophthalmopathy. Study outcomes and limitations: From stable hyperthyroidism, ophthalmopathy was separated by a 13 V-J model. Most expanded thyroid clonotypes above 0.001 also appeared in blood.

This receptor was taken from a man aged 50 or older with Graves' ophthalmopathy. Source material: blood.

CDR3 bases: TGTGCCATCAGTGAAGAATCCAGGACTAGAGCTTTCTTT. Its protein product is CAISEESRTRAFF. The genes are TRBV10-3 and TRBJ1-1, with D unclear. The CDR3 runs 13 residues. Trimming took off 3 bases at V and 10 bases at J, with 15 bases between the two ends. Germline V gene lookup returns CDR1 ENHRY and CDR2 SYGVKD.